This T cell receptor (beta chain) was sequenced for a study of blood T cells in healthy people across ages. Findings of the study overall: Older age went with lower TCR beta diversity per million T cells, in a roughly linear way.

Those donating, healthy Caucasian individuals from Russia, were aged roughly 6 to 90. The use of a sample-barcoded 5' primer and a J-beta primer mix characterized a second PCR of 7 to 11 cycles. Template switching added a 12-random-nucleotide identifier to every cDNA molecule. In TCRdb, the 5' RACE reads were re-called with MiXCR into one record per CDR3 protein. The table shows 760,000 or so distinct CDR3 sequences, with around 25% occurring only once. Germline loops: CDR1 SEHNR, CDR2 FQNEAQ (reference sequence). The CDR3 is 16 residues long. Remarks on this clonotype: The antigen is unknown. At one boundary the junction diverges from the germline segment, which might be a read error.

The sample also formed part of further work on T cells of mothers and their children. That study adds: Over 9 million reads per mother and around 3 million per child were obtained.

The chain carries TRBV7-9 and TRBJ1-6; no reliable D call. The sample consisted of blood. The clonotype was recovered from a boy aged 5-17 years in good health. CDR3 in DNA: TGTGCCAGCAGCTTTGGATACAAGAATTATAATTCATCCCTCCACTTT. Its protein is CASSFGYKNYNSSLHF.